These T cell receptor beta chains were read from a single sample in a study of cytomegalovirus exposure and HLA in healthy donors. Sequenced by immunoSEQ multiplex PCR; TCRdb stores in-frame clones only, minus some. The sample gives roughly 120,000 clones, more than 70% of which show up once; approximately 0.97% is in the top ten. The sequencing input was PBMCs. The source is a human donor in good health. Both conserved end residues are part of each CDR3. Fields, in order: D gene, J gene, V gene, CDR3 protein. The D gene is left open where the match is weak.

NA TRBJ1-2 TRBV6-5 CASSYSPGRANYGYTF
NA TRBJ1-1 TRBV6-5 CASRQGGTEAFF
TRBD1 TRBJ2-5 TRBV27 CASSLVAGGWSTGQETQYF
TRBD1 TRBJ1-1 TRBV10-3 CAISERDRDTEAFF
TRBD1 TRBJ1-5 TRBV27 CASSETPGQGNNQPQHF
NA TRBJ1-1 TRBV21-1 CASKRASPPSPTFF
TRBD2 TRBJ2-7 TRBV18 CASSPLGTSGEQYF
NA TRBJ2-7 TRBV1 CTSSQPRRGLRDYEQYF
NA TRBJ1-5 TRBV7-6 CASSHRVWGNQPQHF
TRBD1 TRBJ2-1 TRBV18 CASSQQGSYNEQFF
TRBD1 TRBJ2-3 TRBV6-1 CASHRGLWTDTQYF
NA NA TRBV15 CATSRDIQVPYEQYF
TRBD2 TRBJ2-1 TRBV2 CASSKGWASGRYNEQFF
NA TRBJ1-1 TRBV7-6 CASSLGGIPEVTEAFF
NA TRBJ1-5 TRBV6-5 CASSYSKRNQPQHF
TRBD1 TRBJ1-5 TRBV5-1 CASSQGQGPQHF
NA TRBJ2-5 TRBV19 CASSVLGQKQETQYF
NA NA TRBV2 CASSEARRYEQYF
TRBD1 TRBJ2-7 TRBV4-2 CASSQGDRGHDEQYF
NA TRBJ1-1 TRBV6-5 CASSYSWTKDTEAFF
TRBD2 TRBJ2-1 TRBV4-1 CASSRESGASSYNEQFF
TRBD2 TRBJ2-1 TRBV7-9 CASSPTSGVVDEQFF
TRBD2 TRBJ2-2 TRBV4-1 CASSQDPPRLAGGQYGELFF
NA NA TRBV19 CASSIGRRYGGYEQYF
NA TRBJ1-1 TRBV28 CASSLGGVGGRNTEAFF
NA TRBJ2-6 TRBV28 CASSLLGGSGANVLTF
TRBD1 TRBJ1-1 TRBV7-2 CASSLNGQGAYEAFF
NA TRBJ1-2 TRBV5-4 CASSFAAGDYGYTF
NA TRBJ2-7 TRBV27 CASSLSEAYEQYF
NA TRBJ1-6 TRBV15 CATSRDPAGNNSPLHF
NA TRBJ1-4 TRBV2 CASSIRTVNEKLFF
NA TRBJ1-2 TRBV27 CASRTGDRGYTF
TRBD1 TRBJ1-1 TRBV18 CASSPRTGGVSDTEAFF
TRBD1 TRBJ1-4 TRBV4-1 CASSHWAGTDNEKLFF
TRBD2 TRBJ2-6 TRBV7-6 CASSSPAASGGDHLSGANVLTF
TRBD1 TRBJ1-2 TRBV5-1 CASSPGQPTDGYTF
TRBD2 TRBJ2-7 TRBV6-1 CASSETSGGSYEQYF
TRBD1 TRBJ1-3 TRBV9 CASSVGQGSGNTIYF
TRBD1 TRBJ1-1 TRBV29-1 CSATGQGKTEAFF
TRBD1 TRBJ1-5 TRBV6-1 CASSIDRAGNQPQHF
NA TRBJ1-5 TRBV19 CASSRDSYSNQPQHF
NA TRBJ2-7 TRBV5-1 CASSLFRQWSSSYEQYF